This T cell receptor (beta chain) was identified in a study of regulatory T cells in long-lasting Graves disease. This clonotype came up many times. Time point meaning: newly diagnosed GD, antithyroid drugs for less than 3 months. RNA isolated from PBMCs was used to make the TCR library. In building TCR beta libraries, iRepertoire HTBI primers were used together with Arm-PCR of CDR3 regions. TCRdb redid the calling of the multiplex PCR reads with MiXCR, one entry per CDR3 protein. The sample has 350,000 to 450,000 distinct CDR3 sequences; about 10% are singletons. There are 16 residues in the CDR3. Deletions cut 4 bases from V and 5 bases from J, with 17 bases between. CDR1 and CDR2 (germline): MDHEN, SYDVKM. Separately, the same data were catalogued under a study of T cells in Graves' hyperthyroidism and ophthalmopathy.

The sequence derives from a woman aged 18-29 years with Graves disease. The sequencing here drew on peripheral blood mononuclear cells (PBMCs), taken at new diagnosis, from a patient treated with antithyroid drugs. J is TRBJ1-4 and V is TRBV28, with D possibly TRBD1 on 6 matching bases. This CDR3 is CASSSPQGFRNEKLFF. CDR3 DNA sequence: TGTGCCAGCAGTTCCCCACAGGGCTTTAGGAATGAAAAACTGTTTTTT.